The next 25 T cell receptor beta chains were all read from a single sample in a study of blood T cell repertoires in COVID-19. The method was immunoSEQ multiplex PCR; TCRdb's version includes in-frame clones alone and lacks a portion of them. The sample yields fewer than 350,000 clones, 65% to 90% seen once. The specimen sequenced was PBMCs or T cells enriched from blood (not recorded which). All receptors come from a middle-aged woman with acute COVID-19.

The V and J genes are TRBV5-1 and TRBJ2-7; 9 bases match TRBD1. Germline loops: CDR1 SGHRS, CDR2 YFSETQ. Trimming cost V 4 bases and J 4 bases; bases outside gene matches: 9. The CDR3 extends over 15 amino acids. The CDR3, as DNA: TGCGCCAGCAGCGATGCTGGGACAGGGAATTACGAGCAGTACTTC. It codes for CASSDAGTGNYEQYF.

The count of this clone is one. This sequence joins TRBV10-3 and TRBJ2-7; 7 bases agree with TRBD1. This CDR3 spans 14 amino acids. Germline V gives CDR1 ENHRY, CDR2 SYGVKD. The V and J ends lost 4 bases and 1 base, in that order; junction bases with no gene match: 4. This chain's CDR3 is CAISAGTASYEQYF. In DNA, the CDR3 is TGTGCCATCAGTGCAGGGACAGCGTCCTACGAGCAGTACTTC.

DNA for the CDR3: TGTGCCAGCAGCTTAGGAGGGGGCTACAATCAGCCCCAGCATTTT. Protein: CASSLGGGYNQPQHF. The chain couples TRBV11-2 to TRBJ1-5; 7 positions agree with TRBD1. The CDR3 sequence is 15 residues long. The V and J ends lost 1 base and 3 bases, in that order; junction bases with no gene match: 3. Germline CDR1 is SGHAT and CDR2 is FQNNGV.

V and J are TRBV3-1 (or the pseudogene TRBV3-2) and TRBJ1-6; D is undetermined. V lost 1 base and J 7 bases, leaving 8 bases between the germline ends. Germline values: CDR1 LGHDT, CDR2 YNNKEL (reference sequence). CDR3 length: 14 amino acids. CDR3 residues: CASSQALGNSPLHF. The CDR3 DNA reads TGTGCCAGCAGCCAAGCGCTCGGGAATTCACCCCTCCACTTT.

V is TRBV18 and J is TRBJ1-1; D is uncertain. Germline lookup yields CDR1 KGHSH and CDR2 LQKENI. Trimming left V 3 bases short and J 4 bases short, with 18 bases between. The CDR3 is 16 residues long. The CDR3 DNA reads as TGTGCCAGCTCACCCCGGGTTGCGGGCATAAGCACTGAAGCTTTCTTT. Translating it yields CASSPRVAGISTEAFF.

CDR3 coding DNA: TGTGCCAGCAGCGCAGGGGGGAACACTGAAGCTTTCTTT. This encodes CASSAGGNTEAFF. The rearrangement joins TRBV9 to TRBJ1-1; 7 bases agree with TRBD1. Germline V gene lookup returns CDR1 SGDLS and CDR2 YYNGEE. CDR3 length: 13 residues. The V segment lost 3 bases and the J segment 1 base; nucleotides outside the gene matches: 0.

The rearrangement links TRBV3-1 (or the pseudogene TRBV3-2) to TRBJ2-7, with 12 nucleotides matching TRBD2. This CDR3 contains 17 residues. Per the germline V gene, CDR1 is LGHDT and CDR2 is YNNKEL (reference sequence). Losses at the gene ends were 1 base for V and 0 bases for J; bases not matched to a gene: 4. The CDR3, as DNA: TGTGCCAGCAGCCAAGGGGCTAGCGGGAGGGCCTCCTACGAGCAGTACTTC. Translating it yields CASSQGASGRASYEQYF.

V usage is TRBV5-1 and J usage is TRBJ2-3, with D tentatively TRBD2 (6 bases). V lost 0 bases, J lost 0 bases, and 11 bases lay in between. The germline V gene encodes CDR1 SGHRS and CDR2 YFSETQ. This CDR3 region has 16 residues. The CDR3 here is CASSLAGGASTDTQYF. Here the CDR3 DNA reads TGCGCCAGCAGCTTGGCTGGAGGGGCCAGCACAGATACGCAGTATTTT.

This chain joins TRBV3-1 (or the pseudogene TRBV3-2) and TRBJ2-3; TRBD2 agrees at 8 bases. Germline V gene data show CDR1 as LGHDT and CDR2 as YNNKEL (reference sequence). The V gene end was trimmed by 4 bases and the J gene end by 11 bases; junction bases not matched to a gene: 5. The CDR3 has 12 amino acids. In DNA form, the CDR3 reads TGTGCCAGCAGCCCGCCCGGGAGGGGGCAGTATTTT. Encoded protein: CASSPPGRGQYF.

This clone showed up just once. Here the CDR3 reads CASSTLAGAYEQYF. DNA of the CDR3: TGTGCCAGCAGCACCCTAGCGGGAGCCTACGAGCAGTACTTC. The chain links TRBV7-9 to TRBJ2-7; 10 bases match TRBD2. Germline V gene sequence: CDR1 SEHNR, CDR2 FQNEAQ (reference sequence). The CDR3 runs 14 residues. Trimming removed 5 bases from V and 2 bases from J; junction bases left unmatched: 3.

The chain combines TRBV6-5 with TRBJ1-2; D is uncertain. Between the trimmed V and J ends, which lost 0 bases and 8 bases, there was a span of 19 bases. Germline V lookup: CDR1 MNHEY, CDR2 SVGAGI. The CDR3 totals 16 residues. The CDR3 here is CASSYSDNWQPGGYTF. CDR3 sequence (DNA): TGTGCCAGCAGTTACTCAGACAATTGGCAGCCTGGGGGCTACACCTTC.

This clone occurred once. The chain is built from TRBV7-9 and TRBJ2-2, with D perhaps TRBD1 (6 bases). Germline V gene data show CDR1 as SEHNR and CDR2 as FQNEAQ (reference sequence). V gave up 1 base and J gave up 4 bases, with 10 bases separating them. The CDR3 has 15 amino acids. Here the CDR3 DNA reads TGTGCCAGCAGCTTAGGGACAGAGACCACCGGGGAGCTGTTTTTT. Translating gives CASSLGTETTGELFF.

The chain is built from TRBV5-4 and TRBJ2-2, with 7 bases that match TRBD2. Germline V gene data show CDR1 as SGHNT and CDR2 as YYREEE (reference sequence). Unmatched junction bases numbered 8, after V lost 0 bases and J lost 6 bases. The CDR3 contains 16 residues. Written as DNA, the CDR3 is TGTGCCAGCAGCTTGGAGGGCGGGAGTATCGCCGGGGAGCTGTTTTTT. Amino acid sequence: CASSLEGGSIAGELFF.

The CDR3 here is CASSVSAGGETQYF. The DNA of the CDR3 is TGTGCCAGCAGCGTATCAGCGGGAGGAGAGACCCAGTACTTC. The V gene is TRBV9, the J gene TRBJ2-5; 9 bases line up with TRBD2. V was pared by 1 base and J by 4 bases, with 2 bases of the junction left unmatched. CDR1 and CDR2 (germline): SGDLS, YYNGEE. The CDR3 is made up of 14 amino acids.

This clone was observed a handful of times. This chain links TRBV7-9 with TRBJ1-2, with a possible D match to TRBD1 (6 bases). This CDR3 region has 14 residues. Germline V CDR1 and CDR2: SEHNR, FQNEAQ (reference sequence). V shed 3 bases and J shed 4 bases, with 12 bases lying between them. The CDR3 coding sequence is TGTGCCAGCAGCTTGGGGGCAGGGAGCTATGGCTACACCTTC. Amino acids: CASSLGAGSYGYTF.

This clone appeared a single time. V is TRBV7-9 and J is TRBJ2-7; a weak D match, TRBD1 (5 bases). Germline V lookup: CDR1 SEHNR, CDR2 FQNEAQ (reference sequence). CDR3 size: 15 residues. The V end lost 5 bases, the J end lost 4 bases, and 18 bases lay between the germline ends. CDR3 residues: CASSPPRAGMYEQYF. Written as DNA, the CDR3 is TGTGCCAGCAGCCCCCCCAGGGCAGGGATGTACGAGCAGTACTTC.

The table lists this clone with a few counts. The rearrangement joins TRBV9 to TRBJ2-7, with 7 positions matching TRBD1. The germline gives CDR1 SGDLS, CDR2 YYNGEE. The CDR3 is 15 residues long. Unmatched junction bases numbered 7, after V lost 0 bases and J lost 4 bases. The CDR3 here is CASSVGGGFSYEQYF. The DNA for the CDR3 is TGTGCCAGCAGCGTAGGAGGGGGCTTTTCGTACGAGCAGTACTTC.

The gene calls are TRBV19 and TRBJ1-1, with a weak D call TRBD1 (5 bases). The CDR3 runs 13 residues. Trimming pared 6 bases from V and 0 bases from J, leaving 8 bases between. In germline, CDR1 is LNHDA, CDR2 SQIVND (reference sequence). As DNA, the CDR3 is TGTGCCAGTAGGAAGACAGTGAACACTGAAGCTTTCTTT. It is translated as CASRKTVNTEAFF.

The chain combines TRBV14 with TRBJ2-5, with a possible D match to TRBD2 (5 bases). V gave up 2 bases and J gave up 4 bases, with 20 bases separating them. This CDR3 comprises 17 residues. Germline V gene lookup returns CDR1 SGHDN and CDR2 FVKESK. The CDR3 sequence: CASSQLLLAKGAETQYF. DNA of the CDR3: TGTGCCAGCAGCCAACTTCTTTTAGCGAAGGGCGCAGAGACCCAGTACTTC.

The chain combines TRBV9 with TRBJ1-2; 7 bases are shared with TRBD1. Germline V gene data show CDR1 as SGDLS and CDR2 as YYNGEE. Unmatched junction bases numbered 12, after V lost 4 bases and J lost 3 bases. This CDR3 region has 16 residues. CDR3 coding DNA: TGTGCCAGCAGCAAAGAACCAGGGGGATTGCACTATGGCTACACCTTC. This encodes CASSKEPGGLHYGYTF.

This clone was seen more than once but under ten times. The chain couples TRBV11-1 to TRBJ1-4, with 12 bases lining up with TRBD1. Trimming at V came to 5 bases and at J to 8 bases, leaving 3 bases not matched to a gene. Looked up from germline, CDR1 is SGHAT and CDR2 is FQDESV (reference sequence). This CDR3 is built from 14 residues. The CDR3 DNA sequence: TGTGCCAGCAGCGCCGGGACAGGGGGCGAAAAACTGTTTTTT. Its translation is CASSAGTGGEKLFF.

The chain joins TRBV20-1 to TRBJ2-1; D gene uncertain. The germline V and J ends were trimmed by 7 bases and 9 bases, with 10 bases remaining between them. CDR3 length: 10 residues. Germline V gene lookup returns CDR1 DFQATT and CDR2 SNEGSKA (reference sequence). The CDR3 loop reads CSVFRVEQFF. In nucleotides, the CDR3 is TGCAGTGTTTTCCGGGTTGAGCAGTTCTTC.

V usage is TRBV11-3 and J usage is TRBJ2-7; D unclear. CDR3 length: 14 amino acids. Germline lookup yields CDR1 SGHNT and CDR2 YENEEA. V lost 5 bases and J lost 0, with 11 bases in between. CDR3 nucleotides: TGTGCCAGCAGCCCTACCTCGGGCTCCTACGAGCAGTACTTC. It specifies CASSPTSGSYEQYF.

The genes are TRBV9 and TRBJ1-5; D might be TRBD1 (5 bases). From germline, CDR1 is SGDLS and CDR2 YYNGEE. Deletions cut 2 bases from V and 2 bases from J, with 11 bases between. This CDR3 is built from 15 residues. The CDR3: CASSVGGQRNQPQHF. The CDR3 DNA reads as TGTGCCAGCAGCGTGGGGGGTCAGCGCAATCAGCCCCAGCATTTT. Together with reference TRBV9 and TRBJ1-5, the CDR3 gives the full variable domain: DSGVTQTPKHLITATGQRVTLRCSPRSGDLSVYWYQQSLDQGLQFLIQYYNGEERAKGNILERFSAQQFPDLHSELNLSSLELGDSALYFCASSVGGQRNQPQHFGDGTRLSIL.

As to this clone: Different DNA sequences within this sample yield the same CDR3. This chain connects TRBV18 to TRBJ2-3, with 8 nucleotides matching TRBD2. Trimming took 1 base from V and 0 from J; bases not matched to a gene: 3. The CDR3 totals 16 residues. Germline assignment: CDR1 KGHSH and CDR2 LQKENI. The CDR3 bases are TGTGCCAGCTCACCACTGGCGGGGGGAAGCACAGATACGCAGTATTTT. Protein product: CASSPLAGGSTDTQYF.